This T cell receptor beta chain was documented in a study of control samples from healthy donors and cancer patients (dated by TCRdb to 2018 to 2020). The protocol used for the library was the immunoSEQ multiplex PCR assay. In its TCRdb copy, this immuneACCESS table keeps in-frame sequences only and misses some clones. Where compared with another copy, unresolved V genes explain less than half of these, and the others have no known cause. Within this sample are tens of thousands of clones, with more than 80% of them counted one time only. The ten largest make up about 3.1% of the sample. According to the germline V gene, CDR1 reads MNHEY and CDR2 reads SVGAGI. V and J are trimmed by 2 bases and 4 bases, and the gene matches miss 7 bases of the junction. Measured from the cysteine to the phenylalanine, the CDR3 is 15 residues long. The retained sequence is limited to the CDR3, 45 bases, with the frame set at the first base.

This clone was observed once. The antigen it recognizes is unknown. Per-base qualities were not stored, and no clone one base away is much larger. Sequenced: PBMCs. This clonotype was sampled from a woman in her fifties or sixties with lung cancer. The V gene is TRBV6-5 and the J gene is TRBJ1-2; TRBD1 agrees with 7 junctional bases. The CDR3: CASSYTADRVYGYTF. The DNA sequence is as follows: TGTGCCAGCAGTTACACCGCTGACAGGGTCTATGGCTACACCTTC.